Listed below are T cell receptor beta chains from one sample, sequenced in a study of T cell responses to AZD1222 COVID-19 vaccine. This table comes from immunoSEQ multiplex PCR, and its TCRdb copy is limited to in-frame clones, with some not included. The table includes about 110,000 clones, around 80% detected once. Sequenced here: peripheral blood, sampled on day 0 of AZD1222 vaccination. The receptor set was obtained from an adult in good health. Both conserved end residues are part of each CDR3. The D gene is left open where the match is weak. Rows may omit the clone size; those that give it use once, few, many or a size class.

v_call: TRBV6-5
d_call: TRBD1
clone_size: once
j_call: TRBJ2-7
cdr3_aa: CASREARGRGYEQYF
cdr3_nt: TGTGCCAGCAGAGAGGCGAGGGGGCGCGGGTACGAGCAGTACTTC

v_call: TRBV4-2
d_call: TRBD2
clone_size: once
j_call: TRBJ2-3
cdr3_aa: CASSLSAGGTDTQYF
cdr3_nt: TGTGCCAGCAGCCTATCAGCGGGGGGCACAGATACGCAGTATTTT

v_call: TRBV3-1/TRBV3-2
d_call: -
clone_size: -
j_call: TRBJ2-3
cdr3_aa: CASSQEGANTDTQYF
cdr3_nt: TGTGCCAGCAGCCAAGAGGGGGCCAACACAGATACGCAGTATTTT

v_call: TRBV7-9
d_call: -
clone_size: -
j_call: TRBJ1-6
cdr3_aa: CASSSLGRRAPLHF
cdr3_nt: TGTGCCAGCAGCTCCCTGGGGCGTCGAGCACCCCTCCACTTT

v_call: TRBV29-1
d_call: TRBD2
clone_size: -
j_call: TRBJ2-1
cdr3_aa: CSVGGYYNEQFF
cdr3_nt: TGCAGCGTCGGGGGGTATTACAATGAGCAGTTCTTC

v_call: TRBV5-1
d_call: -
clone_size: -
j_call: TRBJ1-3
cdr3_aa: CASSLVSARPGNTIYF
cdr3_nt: TGCGCCAGCAGCTTGGTTTCCGCCCGACCTGGAAACACCATATATTTT

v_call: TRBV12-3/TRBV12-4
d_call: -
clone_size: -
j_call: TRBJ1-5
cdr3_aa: CASSWGEGQPQHF
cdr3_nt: TGTGCCAGCAGTTGGGGGGAGGGTCAGCCCCAGCATTTT

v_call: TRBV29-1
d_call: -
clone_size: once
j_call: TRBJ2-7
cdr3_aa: CSVEDTSSYEQYF
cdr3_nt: TGCAGCGTTGAGGACACCAGCTCCTACGAGCAGTACTTC

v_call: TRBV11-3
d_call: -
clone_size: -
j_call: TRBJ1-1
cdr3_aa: CASSDHTGEAFF
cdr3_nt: TGTGCCAGCAGCGATCATACAGGGGAAGCTTTCTTT

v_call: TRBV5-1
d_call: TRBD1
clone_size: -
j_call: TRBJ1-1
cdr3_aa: CASSLAWDRGLGNTEAFF
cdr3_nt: TGCGCCAGCAGCTTGGCCTGGGACAGGGGGCTGGGGAACACTGAAGCTTTCTTT

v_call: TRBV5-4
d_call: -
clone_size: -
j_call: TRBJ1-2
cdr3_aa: CASSLNRAYYGYTF
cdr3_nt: TGTGCCAGCAGCTTGAACAGGGCGTACTATGGCTACACCTTC

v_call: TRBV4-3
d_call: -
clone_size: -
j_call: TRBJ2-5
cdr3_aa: CASSQDVQGRETQYF
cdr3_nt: TGCGCCAGCAGCCAAGATGTTCAGGGACGGGAGACCCAGTACTTC

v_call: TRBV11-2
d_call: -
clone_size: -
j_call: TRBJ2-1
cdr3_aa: CASSPQRINEQFF
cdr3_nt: TGTGCCAGCAGCCCACAGAGAATCAATGAGCAGTTCTTC

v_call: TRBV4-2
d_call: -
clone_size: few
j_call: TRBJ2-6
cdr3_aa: CASSQEDSSGANVLTF
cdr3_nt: TGTGCCAGCAGCCAAGAGGACAGCTCTGGGGCCAACGTCCTGACTTTC

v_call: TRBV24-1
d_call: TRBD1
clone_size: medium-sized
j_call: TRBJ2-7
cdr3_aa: CATYNDRADEQYF
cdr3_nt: TGTGCCACGTATAATGACAGGGCGGATGAGCAGTACTTC

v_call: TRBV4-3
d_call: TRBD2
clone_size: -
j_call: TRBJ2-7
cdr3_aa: CASINKGPTSQTYYEQYF
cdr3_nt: TGCGCCAGCATCAACAAGGGGCCGACTAGCCAAACCTACTACGAGCAGTACTTC

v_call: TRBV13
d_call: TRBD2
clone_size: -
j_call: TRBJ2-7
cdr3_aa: CASSQSGTSGAFRYEQYF
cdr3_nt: TGTGCCAGCAGCCAGTCCGGGACTAGCGGGGCCTTCCGCTACGAGCAGTACTTC

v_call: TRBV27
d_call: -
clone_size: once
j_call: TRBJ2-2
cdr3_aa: CASSLDGSNTGELFF
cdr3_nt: TGTGCCAGCAGTTTGGACGGCTCGAACACCGGGGAGCTGTTTTTT

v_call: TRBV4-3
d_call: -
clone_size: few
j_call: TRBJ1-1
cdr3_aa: CASSQVGSVGPGMNTEAFF
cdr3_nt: TGCGCCAGCAGCCAAGTAGGATCTGTCGGACCAGGGATGAACACTGAAGCTTTCTTT

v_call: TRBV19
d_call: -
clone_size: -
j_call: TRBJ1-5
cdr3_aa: CASSIPGFNQPQHF
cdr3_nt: TGTGCCAGTAGTATACCGGGGTTTAATCAGCCCCAGCATTTT

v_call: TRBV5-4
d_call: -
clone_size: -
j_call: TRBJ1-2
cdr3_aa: CASSSDPANYGYTF
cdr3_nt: TGTGCCAGCAGCTCGGATCCAGCTAACTATGGCTACACCTTC

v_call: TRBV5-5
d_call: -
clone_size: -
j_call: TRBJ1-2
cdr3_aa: CASSLEGNYGYTF
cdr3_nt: TGTGCCAGCAGCTTAGAGGGGAACTATGGCTACACCTTC

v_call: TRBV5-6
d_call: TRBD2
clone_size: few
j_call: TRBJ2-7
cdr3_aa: CASRVRYRGGSYEQYF
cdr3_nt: TGTGCCAGCAGGGTACGGTACCGGGGGGGTTCCTACGAGCAGTACTTC

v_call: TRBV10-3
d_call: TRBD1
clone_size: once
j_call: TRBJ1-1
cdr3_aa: CAISEDRVRNTEAFF
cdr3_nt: TGTGCCATCAGTGAGGACAGGGTCCGGAACACTGAAGCTTTCTTT

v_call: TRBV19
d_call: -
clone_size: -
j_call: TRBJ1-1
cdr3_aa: CASSWPGMNTEAFF
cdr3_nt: TGTGCCAGTAGTTGGCCAGGAATGAACACTGAAGCTTTCTTT

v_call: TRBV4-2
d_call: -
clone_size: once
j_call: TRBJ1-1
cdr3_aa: CASSQVPGGAGNTEAFF
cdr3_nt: TGTGCCAGCAGCCAAGTTCCGGGGGGCGCTGGGAACACTGAAGCTTTCTTT

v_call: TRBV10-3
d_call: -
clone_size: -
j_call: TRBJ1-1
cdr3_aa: CAISDPGRNTEAFF
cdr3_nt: TGTGCCATCAGTGACCCCGGGAGGAACACTGAAGCTTTCTTT

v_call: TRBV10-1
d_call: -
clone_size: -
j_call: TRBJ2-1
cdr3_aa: CASSEYDNEQFF
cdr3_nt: TGCGCCAGCAGTGAGTACGACAATGAGCAGTTCTTC

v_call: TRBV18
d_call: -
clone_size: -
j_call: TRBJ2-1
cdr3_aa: CASSPTGIAYNEQFF
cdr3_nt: TGTGCCAGCTCACCAACAGGAATTGCCTACAATGAGCAGTTCTTC

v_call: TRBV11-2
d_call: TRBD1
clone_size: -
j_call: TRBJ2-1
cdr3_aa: CASSNRDSYNEQFF
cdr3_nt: TGTGCCAGCAGCAACCGGGACAGCTACAATGAGCAGTTCTTC

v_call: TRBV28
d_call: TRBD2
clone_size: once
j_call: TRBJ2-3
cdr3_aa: CASSLDPPGGGLDTQYF
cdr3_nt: TGTGCCAGCAGTTTAGACCCTCCGGGAGGTGGACTGGATACGCAGTATTTT

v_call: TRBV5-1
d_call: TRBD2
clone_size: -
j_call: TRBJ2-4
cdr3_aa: CASSFGGGGSAKNIQYF
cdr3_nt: TGCGCCAGCAGCTTCGGGGGGGGCGGATCGGCCAAAAACATTCAGTACTTC

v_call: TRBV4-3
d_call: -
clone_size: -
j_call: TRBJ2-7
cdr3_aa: CASSQAPLVTSSEQYF
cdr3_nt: TGCGCCAGCAGCCAAGCTCCTCTAGTTACATCGAGCGAGCAGTACTTC

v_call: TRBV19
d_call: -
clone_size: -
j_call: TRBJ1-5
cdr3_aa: CASTGSGIHYQPQHF
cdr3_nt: TGTGCCAGTACCGGAAGTGGGATCCATTATCAGCCCCAGCATTTT

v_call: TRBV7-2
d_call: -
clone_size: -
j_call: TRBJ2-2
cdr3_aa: CASSLAGFNTGELFF
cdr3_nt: TGTGCCAGCAGCTTAGCGGGGTTCAACACCGGGGAGCTGTTTTTT

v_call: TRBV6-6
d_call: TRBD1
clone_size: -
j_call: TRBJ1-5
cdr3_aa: CASSRAGTGLKPQHF
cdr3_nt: TGTGCCAGCAGTCGGGCCGGGACAGGGCTCAAGCCCCAGCATTTT

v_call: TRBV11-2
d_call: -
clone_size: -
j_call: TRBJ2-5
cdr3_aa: CASSSLETQYF
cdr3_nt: TGTGCCAGCAGCTCTCTAGAGACCCAGTACTTC

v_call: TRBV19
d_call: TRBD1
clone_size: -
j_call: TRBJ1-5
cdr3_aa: CASSIVWDRGSQPQHF
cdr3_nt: TGTGCCAGTAGTATAGTTTGGGACAGGGGGAGCCAGCCCCAGCATTTT

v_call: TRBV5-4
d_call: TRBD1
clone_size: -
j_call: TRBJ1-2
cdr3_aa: CASSPGQGGGYTF
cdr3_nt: TGTGCCAGCAGCCCCGGACAGGGAGGTGGCTACACCTTC

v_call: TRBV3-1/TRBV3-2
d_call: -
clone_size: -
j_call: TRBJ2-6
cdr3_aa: CASSQDSGHYSGANVLTF
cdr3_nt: TGTGCCAGCAGCCAAGACTCGGGACACTACTCTGGGGCCAACGTCCTGACTTTC

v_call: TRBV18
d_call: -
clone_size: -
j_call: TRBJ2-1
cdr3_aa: CASSPKREGYEQFF
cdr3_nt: TGTGCCAGCTCACCAAAACGGGAAGGATACGAGCAGTTCTTC

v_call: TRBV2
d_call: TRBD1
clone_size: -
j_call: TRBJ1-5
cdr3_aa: CASSHPLGTGGDQPQHF
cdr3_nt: TGTGCCAGCAGCCACCCCCTGGGCACAGGGGGAGATCAGCCCCAGCATTTT

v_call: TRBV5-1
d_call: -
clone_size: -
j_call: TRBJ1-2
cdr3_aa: CASSLRGQDDGYTF
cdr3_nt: TGCGCCAGCAGCTTGCGGGGACAAGATGATGGCTACACCTTC

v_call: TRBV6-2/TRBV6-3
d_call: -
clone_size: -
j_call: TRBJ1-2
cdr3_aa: CASSYHAGAAYGYTF
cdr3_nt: TGTGCCAGCAGTTATCATGCGGGGGCGGCCTATGGCTACACCTTC

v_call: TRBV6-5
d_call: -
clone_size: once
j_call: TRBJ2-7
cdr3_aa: CASSYRAYPSYEQYF
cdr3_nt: TGTGCCAGCAGTTACCGGGCATACCCTTCCTACGAGCAGTACTTC

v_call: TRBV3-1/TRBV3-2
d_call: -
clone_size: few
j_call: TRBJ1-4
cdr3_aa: CASSQEYTEKLFF
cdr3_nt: TGTGCCAGCAGCCAAGAATATACTGAAAAACTGTTTTTT